Shown below are 20 T cell receptor beta chains from a single sample sequenced in a study of T cell repertoires in cytomegalovirus infection. TCRdb processed the reads anew with MiXCR; each CDR3 protein has one entry. The sample consists of about 490,000 distinct CDR3 sequences, about 10% of them appearing once. Sequencing input: PBMCs. The receptors stem from a human donor in good health (CMV status not recorded). Some clones in this sample may be carry-over from other donors' samples.

Points on this clonotype: This may arise from a read error, as a much more abundant clone is one base away. The CDR3 nucleotides are TGTGCCAGCAGCCAATTTTGGGCGGGGAGCACAGATACGCAGTATTTT. This translates into CASSQFWAGSTDTQYF. The chain joins TRBV3-1 to TRBJ2-3, with a tentative D call TRBD2 (6 bases). CDR1 LGHDT and CDR2 YNNKEL come from the germline V gene (reference sequence). This CDR3 has 16 residues. Trimming cost V 2 bases and J 0 bases, with 12 bases left between them.

This clonotype was observed many times. The chain recombines TRBV5-1 with TRBJ1-2; perhaps TRBD1 as D (5 bases). Germline lookup yields CDR1 SGHRS and CDR2 YFSETQ. The CDR3 totals 14 residues. V was clipped by 0 bases and J by 4 bases, with 10 bases between them. Here the CDR3 DNA reads TGCGCCAGCAGCTTGGCCAGGGACCTCTATGGCTACACCTTC. Translated, it gives CASSLARDLYGYTF.

This clonotype was counted at least ten times. The V gene is TRBV4-1, the J gene TRBJ2-1; 11 bases match TRBD1. V lost 0 bases, J lost 6 bases, and 1 base stayed unmatched. CDR3 length: 15 amino acids. The germline CDR1 and CDR2 sequences are MGHRA and YSYEKL. The chain's CDR3 is CASSQEGQGGNEQFF. The CDR3, as DNA: TGCGCCAGCAGCCAAGAGGGACAGGGGGGCAATGAGCAGTTCTTC.

This clonotype was observed at least ten times. The chain uses TRBV11-2 and TRBJ1-5; 11 bases fit TRBD1. Per the germline V gene, CDR1 is SGHAT and CDR2 is FQNNGV. V lost 8 bases, J lost 2 bases, and 8 bases stayed unmatched. The CDR3 extends over 16 amino acids. In DNA form, the CDR3 reads TGTGCCAGCTCGGACAGGGGGCAAAATGGCAATCAGCCCCAGCATTTT. It yields the protein CASSDRGQNGNQPQHF.

This clonotype was recorded a few times. V and J are TRBV2 and TRBJ2-3; D unclear. This CDR3 is 12 amino acids long. V was cut by 3 bases and J by 7 bases, with 8 bases left in between. Germline CDR1 reads SNHLY; CDR2 reads FYNNEI. The DNA of the CDR3 is TGTGCCAGCAGTGAGCTCCCGAATACGCAGTATTTT. Translating it yields CASSELPNTQYF.

The chain joins TRBV15 to TRBJ1-5; D unresolved. The CDR3 extends over 15 amino acids. The ends were cut back, 0 bases at V and 4 bases at J, with 10 bases in the middle. The germline gives CDR1 LNHNV, CDR2 YYDKDF (reference sequence). The CDR3 sequence: CATSRDRRNNQPQHF. CDR3 sequence (DNA): TGTGCCACCAGCAGAGATAGGAGGAATAATCAGCCCCAGCATTTT.

The chain employs TRBV20-1 and TRBJ2-3, with D possibly matching TRBD2 (6 bases). This CDR3 region has 13 residues. Germline V lookup: CDR1 DFQATT, CDR2 SNEGSKA (reference sequence). V was cut by 5 bases and J by 3 bases, with 12 bases left in between. In DNA, the CDR3 is TGCAGTGCTGAGCGAGCGGGTACAGATACGCAGTATTTT. Amino acids: CSAERAGTDTQYF.

This clonotype was recorded at least ten times. The chain combines TRBV10-3 with TRBJ2-6, with 7 nucleotides matching TRBD1. CDR3 length equals 18 residues. The trim removed 3 bases at V and 2 bases at J, leaving 10 bases unmatched. CDR1 and CDR2 from the germline V gene are ENHRY and SYGVKD. CDR3 sequence reads: CAISERDSLPTGANVLTF. DNA of the CDR3: TGTGCCATCAGTGAAAGGGACAGCCTCCCCACTGGGGCCAACGTCCTGACTTTC.

This clonotype was counted at least ten times. The V and J genes are TRBV7-3 and TRBJ2-2; 7 bases fit TRBD1. The V and J ends lost 1 base and 6 bases, in that order; junction bases with no gene match: 5. In germline, CDR1 is SGHTA, CDR2 FQGTGA. The CDR3 has 15 amino acids. CDR3 nucleotide sequence: TGTGCCAGCAGCTTAAGTGGGACAGCCCCCGGGGAGCTGTTTTTT. Protein product: CASSLSGTAPGELFF.

This clonotype came up many times. This chain joins TRBV7-2 and TRBJ2-7; D remains ambiguous. The CDR3 is 15 amino acids. Germline V gene lookup returns CDR1 SGHTA and CDR2 FQGNSA. The germline V and J ends were trimmed by 6 bases and 2 bases, with 17 bases remaining between them. The CDR3: CASSILLNTAYEQYF. In DNA, the CDR3 is TGTGCCAGCAGTATTCTCCTAAATACAGCCTACGAGCAGTACTTC.

Ten or more counts support this clonotype. V is TRBV7-2 and J is TRBJ2-2, with TRBD2 as a possible D gene (5 bases). The germline V and J ends were trimmed by 4 bases and 4 bases, with 7 bases remaining between them. The CDR3 has 13 residues. Germline V CDR1 and CDR2: SGHTA, FQGNSA. As DNA, the CDR3 is TGTGCCAGCAGCTGGGCGGGCACCGGGGAGCTGTTTTTT. Protein: CASSWAGTGELFF.

This chain connects TRBV29-1 to TRBJ2-5, with unresolved D. The CDR3 runs 13 residues. The ends were cut back, 3 bases at V and 5 bases at J, with 13 bases in the middle. Per the germline V gene, CDR1 is SQVTM and CDR2 is ANQGSEA. The DNA for the CDR3 is TGCAGCGTTGAGGCAGGTTCTACGGAGACCCAGTACTTC. Translating it yields CSVEAGSTETQYF. Full variable domain (remainder filled in from reference TRBV29-1 and TRBJ2-5): SAVISQKPSRDICQRGTSLTIQCQVDSQVTMMFWYRQQPGQSLTLIATANQGSEATYESGFVIDKFPISRPNLTFSTLTVSNMSPEDSSIYLCSVEAGSTETQYFGPGTRLLVL.

V is TRBV19 and J is TRBJ1-5; tentatively, D is TRBD1 (6 bases). The V gene's germline CDR1 is LNHDA and CDR2 SQIVND (reference sequence). The V and J ends lost 5 bases and 4 bases respectively, with 18 bases between them. The CDR3 is 16 residues long. The CDR3 sequence: CASSSYRVSYNQPQHF. DNA for the CDR3: TGTGCCAGTAGTTCCTACAGGGTGAGCTATAATCAGCCCCAGCATTTT. Complete variable domain (other parts from reference TRBV19 and TRBJ1-5): DGGITQSPKYLFRKEGQNVTLSCEQNLNHDAMYWYRQDPGQGLRLIYYSQIVNDFQKGDIAEGYSVSREKKESFPLTVTSAQKNPTAFYLCASSSYRVSYNQPQHFGDGTRLSIL.

There are many counts of this clonotype. The chain links TRBV10-3 to TRBJ1-3; tentative D call: TRBD1 (5 bases). CDR1 and CDR2 (germline): ENHRY, SYGVKD. Trimming shortened V by 0 bases and J by 4 bases, and 13 bases separated the two germline ends. The CDR3 runs 16 residues. The CDR3 sequence is CAISESRGATGNTIYF. The CDR3 coding sequence is TGTGCCATCAGTGAGTCGAGAGGGGCTACAGGAAACACCATATATTTT.

This clonotype was detected ten times or more. CDR3 residues: CASSLTPGQGSSGDTGELFF. DNA of the CDR3: TGTGCCAGCAGCTTAACCCCGGGACAGGGATCAAGTGGGGACACCGGGGAGCTGTTTTTT. V usage is TRBV7-3 and J usage is TRBJ2-2; 9 positions agree with TRBD1. This CDR3 comprises 20 residues. CDR1 is SGHTA, CDR2 FQGTGA, per germline. The J segment lost 3 bases and the V segment lost 0 bases, leaving 14 bases of the junction unmatched.

The rearrangement uses TRBV5-5 and TRBJ1-3, with TRBD1 matching 8 bases. The CDR3 is made up of 14 amino acids. From germline, CDR1 is SGHKS and CDR2 YYEKEE (reference sequence). V lost 3 bases, J lost 6 bases, and 5 bases stayed unmatched. Here the CDR3 DNA reads TGTGCCAGCAGCTCTACAGGGGGGATAAACACCATATATTTT. Encoded protein: CASSSTGGINTIYF.

In this sample, this clonotype turned up many times. The chain links TRBV6-1 to TRBJ2-6; D ambiguous. Trimming shortened V by 0 bases and J by 0 bases, and 3 bases separated the two germline ends. The CDR3 sequence is 15 residues long. Per the germline V gene, CDR1 is MNHNS and CDR2 is SASEGT. The CDR3 DNA sequence: TGTGCCAGCAGTGAAGCCAGCTCTGGGGCCAACGTCCTGACTTTC. Residues: CASSEASSGANVLTF.

The chain carries TRBV7-9 and TRBJ2-2; TRBD2 matches 11 bases. With 4 bases clipped from V and 4 bases from J, the junction kept 8 bases outside the gene matches. The germline V gene has CDR1 SEHNR and CDR2 FQNEAQ (reference sequence). The CDR3 loop spans 17 amino acids. The CDR3 DNA reads TGTGCCAGCAGCTCGGGACTAGCGGCCAAGGGCACCGGGGAGCTGTTTTTT. The encoded protein is CASSSGLAAKGTGELFF.

This clonotype was counted a few times. The genes are TRBV12-3 or TRBV12-4 and TRBJ2-2; D unclear. This CDR3 has 11 residues. Between the trimmed V and J ends, which lost 6 bases and 8 bases, there was a span of 7 bases. The CDR3: CASRASGELFF. The CDR3 nucleotides are TGTGCCAGCAGAGCGTCGGGGGAGCTGTTTTTT.

In its sample, this clonotype was seen many times. The chain combines TRBV19 with TRBJ1-1; 8 bases align to TRBD1. CDR1 LNHDA and CDR2 SQIVND come from the germline V gene (reference sequence). This CDR3 has 14 residues. The V and J ends lost 6 bases and 1 base, in that order; junction bases with no gene match: 4. DNA for the CDR3: TGTGCCAGTAGGGGACAGGAGGAGAACACTGAAGCTTTCTTT. Translating it yields CASRGQEENTEAFF.